This T cell receptor beta chain derives from a study of T cells expressing NK-cell markers. About the research overall: One of the eight sequenced donors was seronegative, whereas the other seven were HCMV-seropositive. Findings of the study overall: About 1.0-7.0% of CD8+ T cells in 6 or 7 donors belonged to dominant NKG2C+ clonotypes. Leadership of the CD3+CD56-NKG2C+ fraction also belonged to these clonotypes in a few donors.

The CDR3 sequence is 15 residues long. The germline V gene has CDR1 SGHRS and CDR2 YFSETQ. With the 5' RACE reads reprocessed, TCRdb shows one record per CDR3 protein and no DNA. The sample's table shows approximately 460,000 distinct CDR3 sequences. A note on this clonotype: The antigen is undetermined.

This clonotype was sampled from a woman aged 18 to 75 in good health. The chain links TRBV5-1 to TRBJ1-6; without DNA, the TCRdb call of TRBD1 cannot be checked. The source material was blood T cells: a sorted CD56 or NKG2C T cell subset, CD4+ or CD8+ T cells, or bulk PBMC T cells (not recorded which). The CDR3 loop reads CASSSGSQGNSPLHF.